A selection of T cell receptor beta chains follows, all from one sample in a study of beta chain features in type 1 diabetes. Sequenced by immunoSEQ multiplex PCR; TCRdb stores in-frame clones only, minus some. Found here are 100,000 to 150,000 clones, over 15% of them singletons; the top ten hold about 2.5%. Sequenced material: central memory CD4+ T cells from blood. These receptors were taken from a man younger than 45 with type 1 diabetes. CDR3s include the opening cysteine and the closing phenylalanine or tryptophan. Fields, in order: D gene, V gene, clone size, J gene, CDR3 DNA, CDR3 protein. D genes are given only for firm matches. The size entry is marked missing in some rows and otherwise reads once, few, many or a size class.

d_gene: -; v_gene: TRBV29-1; abundance: -; j_gene: TRBJ1-3; CDR3nt: TGCAGCGTGGGACCGCCGGGTGACACCATATATTTT; CDR3aa: CSVGPPGDTIYF
d_gene: -; v_gene: TRBV10-3; abundance: few; j_gene: TRBJ2-5; CDR3nt: TGTGCCATCAGTGGACAGTCTCCACAAGAGACCCAGTACTTC; CDR3aa: CAISGQSPQETQYF
d_gene: -; v_gene: TRBV6-5; abundance: few; j_gene: TRBJ2-5; CDR3nt: TGTGCCAGCAGTTATTCGGACTCCGAGGGTAGTGAGACCCAGTACTTC; CDR3aa: CASSYSDSEGSETQYF
d_gene: -; v_gene: TRBV5-4; abundance: -; j_gene: TRBJ2-1; CDR3nt: TGTGCCAGCAGACCTCGCCAGGGAAGCTACAATGAGCAGTTCTTC; CDR3aa: CASRPRQGSYNEQFF
d_gene: -; v_gene: TRBV4-3; abundance: -; j_gene: TRBJ1-4; CDR3nt: TGCGCCAGCAGCCAAGAATCGGGCGCGAATGAAAAACTGTTTTTT; CDR3aa: CASSQESGANEKLFF
d_gene: -; v_gene: TRBV7-2; abundance: -; j_gene: TRBJ2-4; CDR3nt: TGTGCCAGCAGCTTGGAGTTGGGGAGAGCCAAAAACATTCAGTACTTC; CDR3aa: CASSLELGRAKNIQYF
d_gene: -; v_gene: TRBV5-1; abundance: few; j_gene: TRBJ2-5; CDR3nt: TGCGCCAGCAGCTTGCGGGGAGAGACCCAGTACTTC; CDR3aa: CASSLRGETQYF
d_gene: TRBD1; v_gene: TRBV2; abundance: -; j_gene: TRBJ2-3; CDR3nt: TGTGCCGCGACAGGGGGCACAGATACGCAGTATTTT; CDR3aa: CAATGGTDTQYF
d_gene: -; v_gene: TRBV25-1; abundance: -; j_gene: TRBJ2-7; CDR3nt: TGTGCCAGCAGGGGAGGGGGCGCAGGGAGATACGAGCAGTACTTC; CDR3aa: CASRGGGAGRYEQYF
d_gene: TRBD1; v_gene: TRBV29-1; abundance: -; j_gene: TRBJ2-5; CDR3nt: TGCAGCGCGGCCGGGACAGGGGGAATAGGTTGGGAGACCCAGTACTTC; CDR3aa: CSAAGTGGIGWETQYF
d_gene: -; v_gene: TRBV7-2; abundance: -; j_gene: TRBJ2-5; CDR3nt: TGTGCCAGCAGCTCCCGACAGCACCAAGAGACCCAGTACTTC; CDR3aa: CASSSRQHQETQYF
d_gene: -; v_gene: TRBV7-8; abundance: -; j_gene: TRBJ1-6; CDR3nt: TGTGCCAGCAGCTTGGTCGTGCTGCGAAATTCACCCCTCCACTTT; CDR3aa: CASSLVVLRNSPLHF
d_gene: -; v_gene: TRBV4-3; abundance: few; j_gene: TRBJ1-4; CDR3nt: TGCGCCAGCAGCCAAGGAAGGGTTGAAAAACTGTTTTTT; CDR3aa: CASSQGRVEKLFF
d_gene: -; v_gene: TRBV6-1; abundance: few; j_gene: TRBJ1-2; CDR3nt: TGTGCCATCTGGGGGGGGAACTATGGCTACACCTTC; CDR3aa: CAIWGGNYGYTF
d_gene: -; v_gene: TRBV29-1; abundance: few; j_gene: TRBJ1-2; CDR3nt: TGCAGCGCCAATGAGGTGGGGGAGCTAGGCTATGGCTACACCTTC; CDR3aa: CSANEVGELGYGYTF
d_gene: TRBD1; v_gene: TRBV29-1; abundance: -; j_gene: TRBJ1-2; CDR3nt: TGCAGCGGGGGACAGGCCTCCGGCTACACCTTC; CDR3aa: CSGGQASGYTF
d_gene: -; v_gene: TRBV6-5; abundance: few; j_gene: TRBJ1-5; CDR3nt: TGTGCCAGCCGGCAGGGAAGTAGCAATCAGCCCCAGCATTTT; CDR3aa: CASRQGSSNQPQHF
d_gene: -; v_gene: TRBV7-9; abundance: few; j_gene: TRBJ2-7; CDR3nt: TGTGCCAGCAGCTTAGCGTCAGGGGTGCTGGGAGAGCAGTACTTC; CDR3aa: CASSLASGVLGEQYF
d_gene: -; v_gene: TRBV5-1; abundance: -; j_gene: TRBJ2-6; CDR3nt: TGCGCCAGCAGCATTACCTCTTCGACAAGCTCTGGGGCCAACGTCCTGACTTTC; CDR3aa: CASSITSSTSSGANVLTF
d_gene: TRBD1; v_gene: TRBV6-5; abundance: few; j_gene: TRBJ1-2; CDR3nt: TGTGCCAGCAGTTACGTCGGGACAGACTATGGCTACACCTTC; CDR3aa: CASSYVGTDYGYTF
d_gene: -; v_gene: TRBV4-3; abundance: -; j_gene: TRBJ2-1; CDR3nt: TGCGCCAGCAGCCAACTTCCAGCCCCGGCACGAGTCCCCGGCAATGAGCAGTTCTTC; CDR3aa: CASSQLPAPARVPGNEQFF
d_gene: -; v_gene: TRBV7-9; abundance: few; j_gene: TRBJ2-7; CDR3nt: TGTGCCAGCAGCTGGGGATACTCGGGCTCCTACGAGCAGTACTTC; CDR3aa: CASSWGYSGSYEQYF
d_gene: -; v_gene: TRBV5-1; abundance: many; j_gene: TRBJ1-5; CDR3nt: TGCGCCAGCAGCTTTGAGGGGCTGAGCAATCAGCCCCAGCATTTT; CDR3aa: CASSFEGLSNQPQHF
d_gene: -; v_gene: TRBV29-1; abundance: -; j_gene: TRBJ2-2; CDR3nt: TGCAGCGTTGAAGTGGGGGCCTTAAACACCGGGGAGCTGTTTTTT; CDR3aa: CSVEVGALNTGELFF
d_gene: TRBD1; v_gene: TRBV30; abundance: few; j_gene: TRBJ2-7; CDR3nt: TGTGCCTGGGGACAGGGCGGTGACGAGCAGTACTTC; CDR3aa: CAWGQGGDEQYF
d_gene: TRBD1; v_gene: TRBV15; abundance: few; j_gene: TRBJ1-4; CDR3nt: TGTGCCACCAGCAGACTGACAGGGGCTAATGAAAAACTGTTTTTT; CDR3aa: CATSRLTGANEKLFF
d_gene: -; v_gene: TRBV9; abundance: -; j_gene: TRBJ1-1; CDR3nt: TGTGCCAGCAGCCGCTCCATTTCGGACACTGAAGCTTTCTTT; CDR3aa: CASSRSISDTEAFF
d_gene: TRBD1; v_gene: TRBV7-2; abundance: few; j_gene: TRBJ2-7; CDR3nt: TGTGCCAGCAGCTTAGGGGACAGGGGCTACGAGCAGTACTTC; CDR3aa: CASSLGDRGYEQYF
d_gene: -; v_gene: TRBV6-6; abundance: -; j_gene: TRBJ2-7; CDR3nt: TGTGCCAGCAGTTACACGGGACCCTACGAGCAGTACTTC; CDR3aa: CASSYTGPYEQYF